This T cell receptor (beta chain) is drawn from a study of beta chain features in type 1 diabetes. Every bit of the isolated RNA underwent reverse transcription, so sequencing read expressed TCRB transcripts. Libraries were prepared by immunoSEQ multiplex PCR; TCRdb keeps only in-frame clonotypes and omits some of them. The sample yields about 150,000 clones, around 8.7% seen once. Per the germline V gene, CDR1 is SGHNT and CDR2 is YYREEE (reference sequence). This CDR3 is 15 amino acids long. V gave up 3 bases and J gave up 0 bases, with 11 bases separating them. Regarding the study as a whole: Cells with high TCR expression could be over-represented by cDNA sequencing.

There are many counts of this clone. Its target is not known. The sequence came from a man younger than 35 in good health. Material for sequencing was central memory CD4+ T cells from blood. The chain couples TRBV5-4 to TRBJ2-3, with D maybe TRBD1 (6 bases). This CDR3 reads CASSSRGQSTDTQYF. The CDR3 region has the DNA TGTGCCAGCAGCTCACGTGGACAGAGCACAGATACGCAGTATTTT.